Listed below are T cell receptor beta chains from one sample, sequenced in a study of long-term antiretroviral therapy in people with HIV. This table comes from immunoSEQ multiplex PCR, and its TCRdb copy is limited to in-frame clones, with some not included. The sample shows tens of thousands of clones, 75% to 85% of them seen only once. The specimen was unsorted PBMCs, collected 0.3 years after starting antiretroviral therapy. The receptors originated from a man aged 18 to 30 with HIV. The CDR3 runs from the conserved cysteine through the conserved F or W. The order of the fields is CDR3 length, D gene, J gene, clone size, V gene, CDR3 protein, CDR3 DNA. The D gene is left open where the match is weak. Size tells how often a clone was seen (once, few, many) or the class of an expanded clone, and some rows leave it out.

length: 14; D: NA; J: TRBJ1-2; size: NA; V: TRBV6-1; CDR3: CASKVTEEDYGYTF; DNA: TGTGCCAGCAAGGTGACAGAGGAAGACTATGGCTACACCTTC
length: 17; D: TRBD1; J: TRBJ2-5; size: once; V: TRBV27; CDR3: CASSLSILDRGGETQYF; DNA: TGTGCCAGCAGTTTATCTATCCTGGACAGGGGAGGGGAGACCCAGTACTTC
length: 15; D: NA; J: TRBJ1-5; size: NA; V: TRBV5-3; CDR3: CARSLVGRSNQPQHF; DNA: TGTGCCAGAAGCTTGGTCGGACGCAGCAATCAGCCCCAGCATTTT
length: 13; D: NA; J: TRBJ1-5; size: NA; V: TRBV29-1; CDR3: CSVADSHNQPQHF; DNA: TGCAGCGTTGCGGACAGTCACAATCAGCCCCAGCATTTT
length: 14; D: NA; J: TRBJ2-3; size: NA; V: TRBV28; CDR3: CASSLPSGPDTQYF; DNA: TGTGCCAGCAGTTTACCCTCAGGGCCAGATACGCAGTATTTT
length: 19; D: TRBD1; J: TRBJ2-7; size: NA; V: TRBV9; CDR3: CASSPGQGGIRGPAYEQYF; DNA: TGTGCCAGCAGCCCCGGACAGGGAGGAATTCGGGGGCCGGCCTACGAGCAGTACTTC
length: 14; D: NA; J: TRBJ2-3; size: NA; V: TRBV9; CDR3: CASSSLGGTDTQYF; DNA: TGTGCCAGCAGCTCACTCGGGGGCACAGATACGCAGTATTTT
length: 13; D: TRBD1; J: TRBJ1-2; size: NA; V: TRBV6-1; CDR3: CASRDQGDNGYTF; DNA: TGTGCCAGCAGGGATCAGGGGGATAACGGCTACACCTTC
length: 14; D: NA; J: TRBJ1-5; size: NA; V: TRBV9; CDR3: CASSQEGGGQPQHF; DNA: TGTGCCAGCAGCCAGGAGGGGGGAGGTCAGCCCCAGCATTTT
length: 14; D: TRBD1; J: TRBJ1-5; size: few; V: TRBV2; CDR3: CASSPGQDHQPQHF; DNA: TGTGCCAGCTCACCGGGACAGGACCATCAGCCCCAGCATTTT
length: 13; D: NA; J: TRBJ2-1; size: NA; V: TRBV30; CDR3: CAWSYSGINEQFF; DNA: TGTGCCTGGAGTTATAGCGGTATCAATGAGCAGTTCTTC
length: 13; D: NA; J: TRBJ1-1; size: NA; V: TRBV28; CDR3: CATLARQVLGAFF; DNA: TGTGCCACCCTAGCTAGGCAGGTCTTAGGAGCTTTCTTT
length: 11; D: NA; J: TRBJ1-2; size: once; V: TRBV30; CDR3: CAWNGGFGYTF; DNA: TGTGCCTGGAACGGGGGTTTCGGCTACACCTTC
length: 15; D: TRBD1; J: TRBJ2-1; size: NA; V: TRBV5-1; CDR3: CASSSGTGGINEQFF; DNA: TGCGCCAGCAGCTCCGGGACAGGGGGCATAAATGAGCAGTTCTTC
length: 15; D: NA; J: TRBJ1-4; size: NA; V: TRBV7-9; CDR3: CASSLTTGRKEKLFF; DNA: TGTGCCAGCAGCTTAACTACAGGCAGGAAGGAAAAACTGTTTTTT
length: 15; D: NA; J: TRBJ2-1; size: NA; V: TRBV4-3; CDR3: CASSQDQEAYNEQFF; DNA: TGCGCCAGCAGCCAAGATCAAGAAGCCTACAATGAGCAGTTCTTC
length: 13; D: TRBD1; J: TRBJ2-5; size: NA; V: TRBV29-1; CDR3: CSVRGQIQETQYF; DNA: TGCAGCGTTAGGGGACAGATCCAAGAGACCCAGTACTTC
length: 18; D: NA; J: TRBJ2-3; size: NA; V: TRBV21-1; CDR3: CASSKDREKGNCTDTQYF; DNA: TGTGCCAGCAGCAAAGATAGGGAAAAGGGTAACTGCACAGATACGCAGTATTTT
length: 15; D: TRBD2; J: TRBJ2-3; size: NA; V: TRBV6-4; CDR3: CARSASRRGVDTQYF; DNA: TGTGCCAGATCTGCTAGCCGCCGGGGGGTGGATACGCAGTATTTT
length: 15; D: TRBD2; J: TRBJ2-7; size: NA; V: TRBV7-2; CDR3: CASSLGRGGSYEQYF; DNA: TGTGCCAGCAGCTTGGGGAGGGGAGGGTCCTACGAGCAGTACTTC
length: 12; D: NA; J: TRBJ1-1; size: NA; V: TRBV10-1; CDR3: CASRRCRLEAFF; DNA: TGCGCCAGCAGGAGGTGCCGCTTGGAGGCTTTCTTT
length: 13; D: NA; J: TRBJ2-5; size: once; V: TRBV7-3; CDR3: CASSPGARETQYF; DNA: TGTGCCAGCAGCCCAGGGGCTCGGGAGACCCAGTACTTC
length: 14; D: TRBD2; J: TRBJ2-2; size: NA; V: TRBV6-4; CDR3: CASSASGDTGELFF; DNA: TGTGCCAGCAGTGCTAGCGGGGACACCGGGGAGCTGTTTTTT
length: 16; D: NA; J: TRBJ2-1; size: once; V: TRBV4-3; CDR3: CASSQQAYGWDNEQFF; DNA: TGCGCCAGCAGCCAGCAGGCCTACGGATGGGACAATGAGCAGTTCTTC
length: 11; D: NA; J: TRBJ1-1; size: NA; V: TRBV25-1; CDR3: CASGRGAEAFF; DNA: TGTGCCAGTGGGAGGGGTGCTGAAGCTTTCTTT
length: 14; D: NA; J: TRBJ1-5; size: once; V: TRBV18; CDR3: CASSPSGADQPQHF; DNA: TGTGCCAGCTCACCCTCCGGGGCCGATCAGCCCCAGCATTTT
length: 13; D: NA; J: TRBJ1-5; size: few; V: TRBV18; CDR3: CASSPGRNQPQHF; DNA: TGTGCCAGCTCACCAGGTAGGAATCAGCCCCAGCATTTT
length: 16; D: NA; J: TRBJ2-2; size: NA; V: TRBV9; CDR3: CASSRTQGVDTGELFF; DNA: TGTGCCAGCAGCCGTACACAGGGAGTAGACACCGGGGAGCTGTTTTTT
length: 16; D: NA; J: TRBJ1-4; size: NA; V: TRBV18; CDR3: CASSADNWVTNEKLFF; DNA: TGTGCCAGCTCAGCGGATAACTGGGTAACTAATGAAAAACTGTTTTTT
length: 13; D: NA; J: TRBJ1-2; size: NA; V: TRBV10-3; CDR3: CANGDSSNYGYTF; DNA: TGTGCCAACGGGGACTCGAGTAACTATGGCTACACCTTC
length: 13; D: NA; J: TRBJ1-2; size: NA; V: TRBV27; CDR3: CASSLTGSDGYTF; DNA: TGTGCCAGCAGTTTAACAGGGAGCGATGGCTACACCTTC
length: 12; D: NA; J: TRBJ2-7; size: NA; V: TRBV28; CDR3: CASCRFEYEQYF; DNA: TGTGCCAGCTGCCGGTTTGAGTACGAGCAGTACTTC
length: 15; D: NA; J: TRBJ2-1; size: NA; V: TRBV4-3; CDR3: CASSQVQGGYNEQFF; DNA: TGCGCCAGCAGCCAAGTCCAGGGGGGGTACAATGAGCAGTTCTTC
length: 13; D: TRBD2; J: TRBJ2-1; size: NA; V: TRBV9; CDR3: CASSTSGRGEQFF; DNA: TGTGCCAGCAGCACGAGCGGGAGGGGCGAGCAGTTCTTC
length: 16; D: TRBD1; J: TRBJ1-1; size: NA; V: TRBV9; CDR3: CASSVEVEGGYTEAFF; DNA: TGTGCCAGCAGCGTAGAGGTAGAAGGGGGCTACACTGAAGCTTTCTTT
length: 15; D: TRBD2; J: TRBJ2-1; size: NA; V: TRBV11-2; CDR3: CASSGLAVTYNEQFF; DNA: TGTGCCAGCAGCGGACTAGCGGTCACTTACAATGAGCAGTTCTTC
length: 15; D: TRBD1; J: TRBJ1-4; size: NA; V: TRBV4-1; CDR3: CASSQTGQPNEKLFF; DNA: TGCGCCAGCAGCCAAACGGGACAGCCGAATGAAAAACTGTTTTTT
length: 14; D: NA; J: TRBJ2-7; size: NA; V: TRBV9; CDR3: CASNSGLGPFEQYF; DNA: TGTGCCAGCAACTCAGGGCTAGGTCCCTTCGAGCAGTACTTC
length: 12; D: NA; J: TRBJ1-2; size: NA; V: TRBV11-2; CDR3: CASSSHRDGYTF; DNA: TGTGCCAGCAGCTCCCACAGGGATGGCTACACCTTC
length: 16; D: NA; J: TRBJ2-7; size: NA; V: TRBV7-2; CDR3: CASSLALSTQSGEQYF; DNA: TGTGCCAGCAGCTTAGCGCTTTCAACCCAGTCCGGCGAGCAGTACTTC
length: 13; D: NA; J: TRBJ2-7; size: few; V: TRBV15; CDR3: CATSRGTDYEQYF; DNA: TGTGCCACCAGCAGAGGAACCGACTACGAGCAGTACTTC
length: 14; D: NA; J: TRBJ2-2; size: once; V: TRBV14; CDR3: CASSQAQASGELFF; DNA: TGTGCCAGCAGCCAAGCACAAGCCTCCGGGGAGCTGTTTTTT
length: 15; D: NA; J: TRBJ2-7; size: NA; V: TRBV9; CDR3: CASSVGGRGLDEQYF; DNA: TGTGCCAGCAGCGTAGGCGGGCGGGGCTTGGACGAGCAGTACTTC
length: 17; D: NA; J: TRBJ2-7; size: NA; V: TRBV5-1; CDR3: CASSSKGIGTHSYEQYF; DNA: TGCGCCAGCAGCTCGAAGGGGATAGGGACCCACTCCTACGAGCAGTACTTC
length: 15; D: NA; J: TRBJ2-7; size: once; V: TRBV29-1; CDR3: CSVDAGPGQSYEQYF; DNA: TGCAGCGTTGATGCGGGGCCGGGACAGAGTTACGAGCAGTACTTC
length: 11; D: TRBD1; J: TRBJ1-1; size: NA; V: TRBV20-1; CDR3: CSSRGSTEAFF; DNA: TGCAGTTCCAGGGGGAGTACTGAAGCTTTCTTT
length: 18; D: TRBD2; J: TRBJ2-3; size: NA; V: TRBV6-4; CDR3: CASSDSAGLAEGPDTQYF; DNA: TGTGCCAGCAGTGACTCCGCGGGACTAGCGGAGGGGCCAGATACGCAGTATTTT
length: 14; D: NA; J: TRBJ2-2; size: NA; V: TRBV10-1; CDR3: CASSVHPNTGELFF; DNA: TGCGCCAGCAGTGTGCATCCGAACACCGGGGAGCTGTTTTTT
length: 16; D: TRBD2; J: TRBJ2-7; size: NA; V: TRBV6-1; CDR3: CASSEAAGLAAYEQYF; DNA: TGTGCCAGCAGTGAAGCAGCCGGACTAGCGGCCTACGAGCAGTACTTC
length: 16; D: TRBD2; J: TRBJ2-3; size: NA; V: TRBV9; CDR3: CASSVAIGRAGDTQYF; DNA: TGTGCCAGCAGCGTAGCTATCGGGAGGGCGGGAGATACGCAGTATTTT
length: 12; D: NA; J: TRBJ1-2; size: NA; V: TRBV19; CDR3: CASTSGLYGYTF; DNA: TGTGCCAGTACCTCGGGCCTCTATGGCTACACCTTC
length: 18; D: TRBD1; J: TRBJ2-1; size: once; V: TRBV5-1; CDR3: CASSLARETGFRLNEQFF; DNA: TGCGCCAGCAGCTTGGCTAGGGAGACAGGGTTCCGTCTAAATGAGCAGTTCTTC
length: 12; D: NA; J: TRBJ1-1; size: NA; V: TRBV5-4; CDR3: CASSLGKQEAFF; DNA: TGTGCCAGCAGCTTGGGCAAACAGGAAGCTTTCTTT